This record looks at one T cell receptor beta chain sequence and its context. Its antigen remains unknown. Data came from immunoSEQ multiplex PCR; TCRdb stores just in-frame clones and leaves some out. This table holds 500,000 or so clones, approximately 88% found once. This CDR3 spans 16 amino acids. V was clipped by 8 bases and J by 0 bases; unmatched bases: 9. Germline V gene sequence: CDR1 SEHNR, CDR2 FQNEAQ (reference sequence). This record belongs to a study of Ad26.COV2.S vaccination and SARS-CoV-2 variants. Study background: Ad26.COV2.S was injected intramuscularly once or twice, 56 days apart. Study-wide points: Measures of TCR breadth and depth may have fallen short of total T cell responses.

Treatment: some 19 received Ad26.COV2.S at low or high dose, single or two shots; roughly five received placebo; per-sample allocation not given. The investigators took samples on day 63 after the first vaccine or placebo injection. Cohort 1b enrolled adults aged 18-55 years in Boston. The sequence was obtained from a person between 18 and 65 years old who received the Ad26.COV2.S COVID-19 vaccine or a placebo. The rearrangement uses TRBV7-9 and TRBJ1-1, with 10 bases identical to TRBD1. The source was peripheral blood, collected in a trial of Ad26.COV2.S vaccine versus placebo. The CDR3 loop is CASSLVGQGLNTEAFF. DNA of the CDR3: TGTGCCAGCTCCCTGGTGGGACAGGGGTTGAACACTGAAGCTTTCTTT.